Listed below are T cell receptor beta chains from one sample, sequenced in a study of blood T cell repertoires in COVID-19. The data were produced by immunoSEQ multiplex PCR, yet TCRdb's version contains in-frame clones alone and is incomplete. This sample carries 25,000 to 35,000 clones, 65% to 90% of them seen once, and the ten largest clones take under 9.5%. Material: peripheral blood. The receptors derive from a man older than 75 with active COVID-19. CDR3s include the opening cysteine and the closing phenylalanine or tryptophan. The order of the fields is clone size, V gene, CDR3 protein. Clone size, where shown, is once, few, many, or a class for clones that have expanded.

clone_size: NA; v_call: TRBV7-8; cdr3_aa: CASSPRTGPYQETQYF
clone_size: NA; v_call: TRBV18; cdr3_aa: CASSSGLAGGDEQYF
clone_size: NA; v_call: TRBV20-1; cdr3_aa: CSASLWQGAYEQYF
clone_size: NA; v_call: TRBV25-1; cdr3_aa: CASTPRGSNSPLHF
clone_size: NA; v_call: TRBV5-3; cdr3_aa: CARSSEGENNEQFF
clone_size: NA; v_call: TRBV5-1; cdr3_aa: CASSWRLAGVDTGELFF
clone_size: NA; v_call: TRBV5-6; cdr3_aa: CASSSTESYGYTF
clone_size: NA; v_call: TRBV7-2; cdr3_aa: CASSLTETANTGELFF
clone_size: NA; v_call: TRBV28; cdr3_aa: CASSLLQGNYGYTF
clone_size: NA; v_call: TRBV4-3; cdr3_aa: CASSQDIGRGNEKLFF
clone_size: NA; v_call: TRBV18; cdr3_aa: CASSPLGGQNTEAFF
clone_size: NA; v_call: TRBV5-1; cdr3_aa: CASSRTSGGTDTQYF
clone_size: once; v_call: TRBV4-2; cdr3_aa: CASSQESTPGGFSYEQYF
clone_size: NA; v_call: TRBV5-1; cdr3_aa: CASSLTSGDPGELFF
clone_size: NA; v_call: TRBV10-3; cdr3_aa: CATFDRGVNSYNEQFF
clone_size: NA; v_call: TRBV9; cdr3_aa: CASSVAAGAGTDTQYF
clone_size: NA; v_call: TRBV12-5; cdr3_aa: CASGFGRLAEQYF
clone_size: NA; v_call: TRBV15; cdr3_aa: CATSRVRQGGEETQYF
clone_size: NA; v_call: TRBV12-3/TRBV12-4; cdr3_aa: CASSFGKRLFF
clone_size: once; v_call: TRBV11-2; cdr3_aa: CASSARDRASYEQYF
clone_size: NA; v_call: TRBV5-8; cdr3_aa: CASSNLRAAGGFTDTQYF
clone_size: NA; v_call: TRBV5-4; cdr3_aa: CASSPPGDTQYF
clone_size: NA; v_call: TRBV9; cdr3_aa: CASSPRETGSGLYGYTF